These 12 T cell receptor beta chains were sequenced from one sample in a study of Tregs in tolerant kidney transplant recipients. The protocol was immunoSEQ multiplex PCR, while the TCRdb copy is restricted to in-frame clones and leaves out a portion. Of about 240,000 clones in the sample, 80% to 85% were seen once. Input material: CD4+ T cells from blood. Receptors originate from a human donor in good health.

V gene TRBV4-1 combines with J gene TRBJ1-3, with D uncertain. The CDR3 totals 13 residues. The germline V gene has CDR1 MGHRA and CDR2 YSYEKL. V lost 0 bases, J lost 6 bases, and 6 bases lay in between. The CDR3 region is CASSQDHANTIYF. Written as DNA, the CDR3 is TGCGCCAGCAGCCAAGATCATGCAAACACCATATATTTT.

The gene calls are TRBV12-2 and TRBJ2-1; the DNA was not used to check the table's D call, TRBD1. TRBV12-2 represents a pseudogene. This CDR3 is 15 amino acids long. The CDR3 DNA is TGTGCAAGTCCGACAGGGGTAGACTCCTACAATGAGCAGTTCTTC. It translates to CASPTGVDSYNEQFF.

With regard to this clone: Compared with germline, one end of the junction differs, possibly owing to a read error. The sample contains more than one DNA sequence encoding this CDR3. The chain recombines TRBV6-5 with TRBJ2-5; D not resolved. The CDR3 runs 15 residues. The germline V gene has CDR1 MNHEY and CDR2 SVGAGI. CDR3 DNA: TGCGCCAGCAGTTATATCACAGACCCGCTTGGGACCCAGTACTTC. Its protein is CASSYITDPLGTQYF.

This rearrangement joins TRBV6-1 to TRBJ2-7, with TRBD1 identical over 10 bases. Germline loops: CDR1 MNHNS, CDR2 SASEGT. J gave up 6 bases and V 5 bases, and 7 bases lay outside the gene matches. The CDR3 is made up of 14 amino acids. CDR3 bases: TGTGCCAGCAGTACCCGGACAGGGGGTGGCGAGCAGTACTTC. Translating it yields CASSTRTGGGEQYF.

This clone has only a few counts. The gene calls are TRBV25-1 and TRBJ2-7; the match to TRBD1 covers 8 bases. Germline trimming cut 0 bases from V and 0 bases from J; bases unmatched to any gene: 4. This CDR3 has 16 residues. The germline CDR1 and CDR2 sequences are MGHDK and SYGVNS. The CDR3 region is CASSEYATGGSYEQYF. CDR3 bases: TGTGCCAGCAGTGAATACGCCACAGGGGGCTCCTACGAGCAGTACTTC.

The sample holds a few counts of this clone. V gene TRBV6-5 combines with J gene TRBJ1-3, with no clear D. The CDR3 spans 16 residues. The V gene's germline CDR1 is MNHEY and CDR2 SVGAGI. Trimming cost V 0 bases and J 0 bases, with 9 bases left between them. The CDR3 region has the DNA TGTGCCAGCAGTTACTCGAGGGAGAGCTCTGGAAACACCATATATTTT. Protein product: CASSYSRESSGNTIYF.

This clone has only one observation. The chain links TRBV14 to TRBJ1-1, with a weak D call TRBD1 (6 bases). CDR1 is SGHDN, CDR2 FVKESK, per germline. Trimming removed 4 bases from V and 4 bases from J, with 13 bases in between. This CDR3 region has 14 residues. This chain's CDR3 is CASSRSVGATEAFF. Here the CDR3 DNA reads TGTGCCAGCAGCCGGTCCGTGGGGGCCACTGAAGCTTTCTTT.

The chain employs TRBV19 and TRBJ1-6, with 7 positions matching TRBD1. V was pared by 6 bases and J by 12 bases, with 11 bases of the junction left unmatched. The V gene's germline CDR1 is LNHDA and CDR2 SQIVND (reference sequence). The length of the CDR3 is 14 residues. CDR3 bases: TGTGCCAGTAGAGACAGGGTTGGCTTTTTACCCCTCCACTTT. It specifies CASRDRVGFLPLHF. The whole variable domain, filled in from reference TRBV19 and TRBJ1-6, reads DGGITQSPKYLFRKEGQNVTLSCEQNLNHDAMYWYRQDPGQGLRLIYYSQIVNDFQKGDIAEGYSVSREKKESFPLTVTSAQKNPTAFYLCASRDRVGFLPLHFGNGTRLTVT.

The J gene is TRBJ2-3, the V gene TRBV6-5, with TRBD2 matching 7 bases. Germline V gene data show CDR1 as MNHEY and CDR2 as SVGAGI. J was trimmed by 2 bases and V by 10 bases; bases with no gene match: 9. The CDR3 extends over 14 amino acids. In DNA, the CDR3 is TGTGCCACCGGGGGAGCGGGGAACACAGATACGCAGTATTTT. Encoded protein: CATGGAGNTDTQYF.

V and J are TRBV14 and TRBJ2-5; D is unclear. V was trimmed by 0 bases and J by 0 bases, leaving 2 bases between them. CDR1 and CDR2 from the germline V gene are SGHDN and FVKESK. The CDR3 sequence is 13 residues long. In DNA, the CDR3 is TGTGCCAGCAGCCAAGACTACCAAGAGACCCAGTACTTC. Translated: CASSQDYQETQYF.

The rearrangement links TRBV7-2 to TRBJ1-2; 8 positions agree with TRBD1. This CDR3 comprises 12 residues. Germline lookup yields CDR1 SGHTA and CDR2 FQGNSA. Unmatched junction bases numbered 4, after V lost 5 bases and J lost 8 bases. Written as DNA, the CDR3 is TGTGCCAGCAGCCGGGACAGGTGGGGCTACACCTTC. Its translation: CASSRDRWGYTF.

The J gene is TRBJ2-3, the V gene TRBV5-4; D remains unclear. Per germline, CDR1 SGHNT and CDR2 YYREEE (reference sequence). The CDR3 has 15 amino acids. Trimming took off 0 bases at V and 0 bases at J, with 8 bases between the two ends. The CDR3 DNA reads as TGTGCCAGCAGCTTGGTGGGATTAAGCACAGATACGCAGTATTTT. Translating gives CASSLVGLSTDTQYF.